This T cell receptor beta chain was sequenced during a study of OX40 agonist ivuxolimab in advanced cancers. As for the study in general: The study treated patients with ivuxolimab, an agonistic anti-OX40 (CD134) antibody. Intravenous ivuxolimab was administered to patients every 2 weeks at 0.01 to 10 mg/kg. Patients with hepatocellular carcinoma, melanoma, renal cell or head and neck cancer made up the dose-escalation patients.

There are 16 residues in the CDR3. Germline V gene sequence: CDR1 GTSNPN, CDR2 SVGIG (reference sequence). TCRdb keeps only in-frame clones here, not all; method: immunoSEQ multiplex PCR. The table includes tens of thousands of clones, roughly 80% detected once. The sequence was collected from an adult with an advanced solid tumor such as melanoma, head and neck, liver or kidney cancer. The sequences come from CD4+ or CD8+ T cells sorted from blood, collected in a trial of the OX40 agonist ivuxolimab. This chain connects TRBV30 to TRBJ1-2; 9 nucleotides match TRBD1. The CDR3 here is CAQTGGQGKANYGYTF. CDR3 coding DNA: TGTGCACAAACAGGGGGCCAGGGGAAGGCTAACTATGGCTACACCTTC.